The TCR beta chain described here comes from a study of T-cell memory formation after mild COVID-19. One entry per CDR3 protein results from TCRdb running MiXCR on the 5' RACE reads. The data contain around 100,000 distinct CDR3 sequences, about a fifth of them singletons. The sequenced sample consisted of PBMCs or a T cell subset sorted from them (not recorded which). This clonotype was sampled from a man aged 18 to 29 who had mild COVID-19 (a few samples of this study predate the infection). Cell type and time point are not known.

The CDR3 DNA follows: TGCGCCAGCAGCGTAGGACAGGGGACAGATACGCAGTATTTT. It codes for CASSVGQGTDTQYF. The gene calls are TRBV5-1 and TRBJ2-3, with 9 positions matching TRBD1. The junction had 3 bases not matched to a gene; V was cut back by 4 bases and J by 3 bases. CDR1 is SGHRS, CDR2 YFSETQ, per germline. This CDR3 has 14 residues.